These 22 T cell receptor beta chains were sequenced from one sample in a study of cytomegalovirus exposure and HLA in healthy donors. Both 60 Vbeta primers and 13 Jbeta primers went into the PCR. The repertoire was sequenced with immunoSEQ multiplex PCR; TCRdb's copy has only in-frame clones and lacks some. The sample lists 59,000 or so clones; 85% to 90% were seen once. The material sequenced was PBMCs. The receptors were gathered from a female donor in good health and CMV-seronegative.

This chain connects TRBV6-6 to TRBJ1-2; 9 nucleotides line up with TRBD1. V was clipped by 4 bases and J by 4 bases; unmatched bases: 4. The CDR3 spans 14 residues. Germline CDR1 is MNHNY and CDR2 is SVGAGI (reference sequence). The DNA for the CDR3 is TGTGCCAGCAGTTTGGGACAGGGCGGCTATGGCTACACCTTC. Translated, it gives CASSLGQGGYGYTF.

The V call is TRBV29-1, the J call TRBJ1-2, with D possibly TRBD1 on 6 matching bases. Germline loops: CDR1 SQVTM, CDR2 ANQGSEA. The CDR3 length is 14 residues. The V and J ends lost 6 bases and 4 bases respectively, with 18 bases between them. The CDR3 bases are TGCAGCGTGCTACAGGGAGACCCAGGCTATGGCTACACCTTC. Amino acids: CSVLQGDPGYGYTF.

The chain has TRBV30 and TRBJ1-1; D is possibly TRBD1 (5 bases). This CDR3 spans 12 amino acids. The germline V gene encodes CDR1 GTSNPN and CDR2 SVGIG (reference sequence). With 3 bases removed from V and 8 bases from J, the gap between germline ends came to 13 bases. Here the CDR3 DNA reads TGTGCCTGGAGCAATGCGGGACCAGAAGCTTTCTTT. This translates into CAWSNAGPEAFF.

This sequence joins TRBV7-3 and TRBJ2-5, with D possibly matching TRBD2 (5 bases). CDR1 and CDR2 (germline): SGHTA, FQGTGA. The germline V and J ends were trimmed by 0 bases and 0 bases, with 8 bases remaining between them. This CDR3 spans 15 amino acids. DNA for the CDR3: TGTGCCAGCAGCTTAACCCCCGGGGACCAAGAGACCCAGTACTTC. This encodes CASSLTPGDQETQYF.

The chain has TRBV5-1 and TRBJ2-5, with TRBD1 matching over 8 bases. The end of the DNA is better explained by TRBJ2-7, so the J call may be wrong. This CDR3 has 14 residues. Germline CDR1 is SGHRS and CDR2 is YFSETQ. As DNA, the CDR3 is TGCGCCAGCAGCTGGGGGACAGGCCCCTACGAGCAGTACTTC. Protein product: CASSWGTGPYEQYF.

This clone appeared a single time. The chain couples TRBV11-1 to TRBJ2-6; 7 bases are shared with TRBD2. Germline CDR1 SGHAT, CDR2 FQDESV (reference sequence). The CDR3 has 18 residues. V dropped 2 bases and J dropped 2; count of bases not matched to a gene: 9. CDR3 protein: CASSLIWEGSPGANVLTF. DNA of the CDR3: TGTGCCAGCAGCTTAATCTGGGAGGGATCCCCTGGGGCCAACGTCCTGACTTTC.

The V and J genes are TRBV5-1 and TRBJ2-1; 9 bases map to TRBD2. V gave up 1 base and J gave up 3 bases; unmatched junction bases: 5. CDR3 size: 16 residues. Germline V gene data show CDR1 as SGHRS and CDR2 as YFSETQ. Written as DNA, the CDR3 is TGCGCCAGCAGCTTGAGGGGGACTAGCAACTACAATGAGCAGTTCTTC. This codes for CASSLRGTSNYNEQFF.

This clone came up once. The chain recombines TRBV7-9 with TRBJ1-1; 9 nucleotides line up with TRBD1. Trimming cost V 5 bases and J 5 bases; bases outside gene matches: 3. This CDR3 has 13 residues. Germline V lookup: CDR1 SEHNR, CDR2 FQNEAQ (reference sequence). In DNA form, the CDR3 reads TGTGCCAGCAGCCACGGACAGGGGACTGAAGCTTTCTTT. Its translation is CASSHGQGTEAFF.

The genes are TRBV19 and TRBJ1-2; 7 positions match TRBD1. There are 14 residues in the CDR3. The trim removed 6 bases at V and 1 base at J, leaving 5 bases unmatched. Germline V gene data show CDR1 as LNHDA and CDR2 as SQIVND (reference sequence). CDR3: CASRRTGVNYGYTF. Written as DNA, the CDR3 is TGTGCCAGTAGGCGGACAGGAGTTAACTATGGCTACACCTTC.

This chain connects TRBV5-4 to TRBJ2-3; TRBD2 might be the D (6 bases). Germline CDR1 reads SGHNT; CDR2 reads YYREEE (reference sequence). Trimming took 4 bases from V and 2 from J, leaving 11 bases between them. This CDR3 comprises 14 residues. The CDR3 DNA reads TGTGCCAGCAGCCTGGACTACTCCACAGATACGCAGTATTTT. Protein sequence: CASSLDYSTDTQYF.

The V gene is TRBV6-1, the J gene TRBJ2-5; 11 bases fit TRBD2. This CDR3 region has 15 residues. J lost 3 bases, V lost 3 bases, and 3 bases had no gene match. In germline, CDR1 is MNHNS, CDR2 SASEGT. CDR3 residues: CASSEPGLAEETQYF. The CDR3 DNA reads TGTGCCAGCAGTGAGCCGGGACTAGCGGAAGAGACCCAGTACTTC.

V gene TRBV2 combines with J gene TRBJ2-7; 9 bases align to TRBD1. The V gene's germline CDR1 is SNHLY and CDR2 FYNNEI. The V segment lost 6 bases and the J segment 2 bases; nucleotides outside the gene matches: 2. CDR3 length: 13 residues. The CDR3 reads CASRQGAAYEQYF. CDR3 nucleotide sequence: TGTGCCAGCAGACAGGGGGCGGCCTACGAGCAGTACTTC.

The chain recombines TRBV5-1 with TRBJ1-5; TRBD1 matches 7 bases. CDR1 is SGHRS and CDR2 is YFSETQ in the germline V gene. The CDR3 has 15 residues. V lost 3 bases and J lost 2; bases outside the gene matches: 5. For the CDR3, the DNA is TGCGCCAGCAGCTCGACAGGGTTAGGCAATCAGCCCCAGCATTTT. Translated, it gives CASSSTGLGNQPQHF.

The chain couples TRBV10-1 to TRBJ2-5; 13 bases match TRBD2. Germline V gene data show CDR1 as WNHNN and CDR2 as SYGVQD (reference sequence). This CDR3 spans 17 amino acids. J lost 5 bases, V lost 4 bases, and 10 bases had no gene match. The CDR3 sequence is CASSATSGGAVLETQYF. In DNA, the CDR3 is TGCGCCAGCAGTGCAACTAGCGGGGGGGCCGTCTTGGAGACCCAGTACTTC.

V and J are TRBV4-3 and TRBJ1-1; D gene unclear. Per germline, CDR1 LGHNA and CDR2 YSLEER. Trimming left V 1 base short and J 1 base short, with 7 bases between. This CDR3 comprises 14 residues. CDR3 nucleotides: TGCGCCAGCAGCCAAGCGAGGCGGAACACTGAAGCTTTCTTT. It encodes CASSQARRNTEAFF.

V gene TRBV14 combines with J gene TRBJ1-2; D uncertain. This CDR3 has 13 residues. The germline CDR1 and CDR2 sequences are SGHDN and FVKESK. V was cut by 0 bases and J by 1 base, with 3 bases left in between. The CDR3 loop is CASSQDINYGYTF. The CDR3 region has the DNA TGTGCCAGCAGCCAAGATATTAACTATGGCTACACCTTC. Supplemented by reference TRBV14 and TRBJ1-2, the full variable domain reads EAGVTQFPSHSVIEKGQTVTLRCDPISGHDNLYWYRRVMGKEIKFLLHFVKESKQDESGMPNNRFLAERTGGTYSTLKVQPAELEDSGVYFCASSQDINYGYTFGSGTRLTVV.

CDR3 loop: CASSYIAGEGGYTF. The CDR3 DNA reads as TGTGCCAGCAGTTACATAGCAGGGGAAGGTGGCTACACCTTC. This chain uses TRBV6-6 with TRBJ1-2; a possible D gene is TRBD1 (6 bases). Germline V gene data show CDR1 as MNHNY and CDR2 as SVGAGI (reference sequence). V was pared by 2 bases and J by 7 bases, with 14 bases between. This CDR3 contains 14 residues.

The genes are TRBV18 and TRBJ1-2, with 8 bases that match TRBD1. CDR3 length equals 16 residues. Looked up from germline, CDR1 is KGHSH and CDR2 is LQKENI. The V segment lost 3 bases and the J segment 1 base; nucleotides outside the gene matches: 7. The CDR3 loop reads CASSPQGAGYNYGYTF. The CDR3 coding sequence is TGTGCCAGCTCACCGCAGGGGGCTGGTTATAACTATGGCTACACCTTC.

This clone turned up a few times. The rearrangement uses TRBV4-1 and TRBJ2-3; 10 bases line up with TRBD2. The CDR3 contains 16 residues. CDR1 and CDR2 from the germline V gene are MGHRA and YSYEKL. Trimming at V came to 2 bases and at J to 6 bases, leaving 8 bases not matched to a gene. For the CDR3, the DNA is TGCGCCAGCAGCCAATTTACTAGCGGGAATCGGGATACGCAGTATTTT. It codes for CASSQFTSGNRDTQYF.

The V gene is TRBV7-6, the J gene TRBJ1-2; the D gene is possibly TRBD1 (6 bases). V was cut by 2 bases and J by 8 bases, with 12 bases left in between. Germline V lookup: CDR1 SGHVS, CDR2 FNYEAQ. The CDR3 sequence is 13 residues long. CDR3 sequence reads: CASSLLQGLGYTF. The CDR3 coding sequence is TGTGCCAGCAGCTTATTACAGGGCCTCGGCTACACCTTC.

The chain has TRBV6-1 and TRBJ2-1; no clear D. Germline V gene lookup returns CDR1 MNHNS and CDR2 SASEGT. V lost 7 bases, J lost 10 bases, and 11 bases lay in between. CDR3 size: 11 residues. Written as DNA, the CDR3 is TGTGCCAGCAAGCTGAGTACGGAGCAGTTCTTC. It codes for CASKLSTEQFF.

With respect to this clone: Other nucleotide sequences from this sample produce the same CDR3. The gene calls are TRBV9 and TRBJ2-5; D gene uncertain. The V and J ends lost 0 bases and 1 base respectively, with 4 bases between them. CDR3 size: 13 residues. Germline V gene data show CDR1 as SGDLS and CDR2 as YYNGEE. CDR3 in amino acids: CASSVASQETQYF. As DNA, the CDR3 is TGTGCCAGCAGCGTAGCCAGCCAAGAGACCCAGTACTTC.